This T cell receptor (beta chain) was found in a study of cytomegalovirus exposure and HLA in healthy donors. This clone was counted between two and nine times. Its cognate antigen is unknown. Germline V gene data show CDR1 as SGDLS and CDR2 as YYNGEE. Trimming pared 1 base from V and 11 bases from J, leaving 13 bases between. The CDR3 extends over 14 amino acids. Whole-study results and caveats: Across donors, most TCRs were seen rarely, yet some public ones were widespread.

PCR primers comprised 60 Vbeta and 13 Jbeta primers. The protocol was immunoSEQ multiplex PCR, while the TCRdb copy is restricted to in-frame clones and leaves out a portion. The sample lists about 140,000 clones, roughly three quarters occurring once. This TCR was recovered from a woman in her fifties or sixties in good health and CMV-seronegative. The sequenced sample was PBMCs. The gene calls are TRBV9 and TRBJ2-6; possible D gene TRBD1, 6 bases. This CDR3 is CASSVSGDSDVLTF. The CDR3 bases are TGTGCCAGCAGCGTATCAGGGGATTCTGACGTCCTGACTTTC.